The 5 T cell receptor beta chains below come from one sample, sequenced in a study of breast tumors, draining lymph nodes, adjacent tissues. Axillary draining lymph nodes of breast cancer patients supplied the node samples. TCRdb redid the calling of the multiplex PCR reads with MiXCR, one entry per CDR3 protein. Of around 230,000 distinct CDR3 sequences listed, 30% to 35% were seen once; the top ten hold approximately 4%. The sequencing input was axillary lymph node tissue. These receptors were collected from a female donor with breast cancer. Some clones in this sample may be carry-over from other donors' samples.

The table lists this clonotype with many counts. The V call is TRBV12-3 or TRBV12-4, the J call TRBJ1-5; tentative D call: TRBD1 (5 bases). With 6 bases removed from V and 3 bases from J, the gap between germline ends came to 12 bases. This CDR3 region has 14 residues. The CDR3 loop is CASSPQGVNQPQHF. The CDR3 coding sequence is TGTGCCAGCAGCCCGCAGGGAGTCAATCAGCCCCAGCATTTT.

In its sample, this clonotype was seen many times. The chain has TRBV7-9 and TRBJ2-1, with D uncertain. Trimming pared 2 bases from V and 0 bases from J, leaving 11 bases between. The germline CDR1 and CDR2 sequences are SEHNR and FQNEAQ (reference sequence). This CDR3 contains 16 residues. This CDR3 is CASSLYGLSSYNEQFF. The CDR3 bases are TGTGCCAGCAGCTTATATGGCCTGAGCTCCTACAATGAGCAGTTCTTC. The whole variable domain, filled in from reference TRBV7-9 and TRBJ2-1, reads DTGVSQNPRHKITKRGQNVTFRCDPISEHNRLYWYRQTLGQGPEFLTYFQNEAQLEKSRLLSDRFSAERPKGSFSTLEIQRTEQGDSAMYLCASSLYGLSSYNEQFFGPGTRLTVL.

This clonotype was counted ten times or more. A junction end diverges from the germline sequence, so it may reflect a read error. The rearrangement joins TRBV6-7 to TRBJ1-6; D is undetermined. TRBV6-7 is noted as an ORF with a role that remains uncertain. This CDR3 is built from 18 residues. In DNA, the CDR3 is TGTGCCAGCAGTCACTCGTTTGCAGAGACGCGGGTTGATTCACCCCTCCACTTT. This codes for CASSHSFAETRVDSPLHF.

This clonotype was counted ten times or more. The J gene is TRBJ2-3, the V gene TRBV4-1; D gene uncertain. This CDR3 has 16 residues. Germline CDR1 MGHRA, CDR2 YSYEKL. Trimming pared 1 base from V and 0 bases from J, leaving 11 bases between. The CDR3 region has the DNA TGCGCCAGCAGCCAAGGTAGGGCGCAAAGCACAGATACGCAGTATTTT. It translates to CASSQGRAQSTDTQYF.

The genes are TRBV27 and TRBJ2-3; D possibly corresponds to TRBD2 (6 bases). Between the trimmed V and J ends, which lost 6 bases and 0 bases, there was a span of 13 bases. The CDR3 length is 15 residues. The germline V gene has CDR1 MNHEY and CDR2 SMNVEV (reference sequence). Here the CDR3 reads CASSFSGFSTDTQYF. The CDR3, as DNA: TGTGCCAGCAGCTTTAGCGGATTTAGCACAGATACGCAGTATTTT.